This record looks at one T cell receptor beta chain sequence and its context. V dropped 7 bases and J dropped 3 bases, with 9 bases sitting between them. The CDR3 consists of 11 residues. CDR1 is SQVTM, CDR2 ANQGSEA, per germline. Original handling: Estimates of nucleated cell counts were drawn from the amplification of reference gene primers. The data were produced by immunoSEQ multiplex PCR, yet TCRdb's version contains in-frame clones alone and is incomplete. V, J and clone size reflect that table, while D and trimming were determined from the DNA. The sample consists of just under 350,000 clones, roughly 89% of them appearing once. This record belongs to a study of blood T cell repertoires in COVID-19. Study as a whole: COVID-19 samples, acute and convalescent, were from the United States, Italy and Spain. PBMCs, B-cell-depleted T cells, or T cells provided the cDNA or gDNA that made up the material.

This sequence originates from a woman aged 18-30 years who had recovered from COVID-19. The sequenced material came from peripheral blood. The chain uses TRBV29-1 and TRBJ1-1; D possibly corresponds to TRBD1 (6 bases). This CDR3 is CSGGQHTEAFF. CDR3 nucleotide sequence: TGCAGCGGCGGACAGCACACTGAAGCTTTCTTT.